This passage covers 13 T cell receptor beta chains from one sample sequenced in a study of OX40 agonist ivuxolimab in advanced cancers. Here immunoSEQ multiplex PCR was the method, and the copy in TCRdb shows in-frame clones only, minus some. The data hold 15,000 or so clones, with roughly 85% observed a single time. The specimen was CD4+ or CD8+ T cells sorted from blood, collected in a trial of the OX40 agonist ivuxolimab. These receptors all come from an adult with an advanced solid tumor such as melanoma, head and neck, liver or kidney cancer.

This chain links TRBV28 with TRBJ1-5, with D possibly being TRBD1 (6 bases). The length of the CDR3 is 14 residues. Germline assignment: CDR1 MDHEN and CDR2 SYDVKM. V lost 3 bases, J lost 7 bases, and 13 bases lay in between. The CDR3 loop reads CASSFTGGYQPQHF. The CDR3 nucleotides read TGTGCCAGCAGTTTTACGGGGGGCTACCAGCCCCAGCATTTT.

The chain has TRBV15 and TRBJ1-1; D ambiguous. V lost 5 bases, J lost 1 base, and 14 bases lay in between. The CDR3 is 15 amino acids. Germline loops: CDR1 LNHNV, CDR2 YYDKDF (reference sequence). CDR3 residues: CATSSERLGNTEAFF. The CDR3 DNA reads as TGTGCCACCAGCTCGGAGAGACTTGGGAACACTGAAGCTTTCTTT.

V usage is TRBV20-1 and J usage is TRBJ1-5; TRBD1 is a possible D gene (6 bases). CDR1 and CDR2 (germline): DFQATT, SNEGSKA (reference sequence). Deletions cut 3 bases from V and 12 bases from J, with 12 bases between. This CDR3 has 11 residues. This chain's CDR3 is CSASSKGDQHF. The CDR3 region has the DNA TGCAGTGCTAGCAGCAAGGGGGACCAGCATTTT.

The chain is built from TRBV7-9 and TRBJ2-3; 8 nucleotides match TRBD2. Per the germline V gene, CDR1 is SEHNR and CDR2 is FQNEAQ (reference sequence). V dropped 5 bases and J dropped 2; count of bases not matched to a gene: 6. The CDR3 consists of 15 residues. The CDR3 DNA reads TGTGCCAGCAGCCCATCGGGAGGGGCCACAGATACGCAGTATTTT. As protein: CASSPSGGATDTQYF. Full variable domain (remainder filled in from reference TRBV7-9 and TRBJ2-3): DTGVSQNPRHKITKRGQNVTFRCDPISEHNRLYWYRQTLGQGPEFLTYFQNEAQLEKSRLLSDRFSAERPKGSFSTLEIQRTEQGDSAMYLCASSPSGGATDTQYFGPGTRLTVL.

V and J are TRBV28 and TRBJ2-4; D assignment may be TRBD1 or TRBD2 (5 bases each). The CDR3 consists of 15 residues. V was cut by 3 bases and J by 0 bases, with 9 bases left in between. Germline values: CDR1 MDHEN, CDR2 SYDVKM. CDR3 in DNA: TGTGCCAGCAGTTTTGGGGACCTAGCCAAAAACATTCAGTACTTC. It specifies CASSFGDLAKNIQYF.

There are a few counts of this clone. The V and J genes are TRBV5-4 and TRBJ2-3, with 7 bases fitting TRBD2. This CDR3 region has 16 residues. V lost 4 bases and J lost 0; bases outside the gene matches: 8. Germline assignment: CDR1 SGHNT and CDR2 YYREEE (reference sequence). The CDR3 reads CASSGNGEGSTDTQYF. The CDR3 bases are TGTGCCAGCAGCGGGAACGGGGAGGGTAGCACAGATACGCAGTATTTT.

The chain joins TRBV11-2 to TRBJ2-5; TRBD2 might be the D (6 bases). CDR3 length equals 14 residues. Trimming left V 5 bases short and J 1 base short, with 11 bases between. Germline lookup yields CDR1 SGHAT and CDR2 FQNNGV. As DNA, the CDR3 is TGTGCCAGCAGCGGCGGGATGACCCAAGAGACCCAGTACTTC. Protein sequence: CASSGGMTQETQYF.

The chain combines TRBV9 with TRBJ1-6; the D gene is possibly TRBD1 (6 bases). Trimming cost V 0 bases and J 10 bases, with 14 bases left between them. Germline CDR1 reads SGDLS; CDR2 reads YYNGEE. CDR3 size: 15 residues. In nucleotides, the CDR3 is TGTGCCAGCAGCGTAGGAACAGGGCTAGGCTCACCCCTCCACTTT. This sequence encodes CASSVGTGLGSPLHF.

CDR3 bases: TGTGCCAGCAGTTACTCACTAGCGGGTGGTAATGAGCAGTTCTTC. This sequence encodes CASSYSLAGGNEQFF. The J gene is TRBJ2-1, the V gene TRBV6-5, with TRBD2 identical over 9 bases. V gave up 0 bases and J gave up 7 bases; unmatched junction bases: 4. Germline V CDR1 and CDR2: MNHEY, SVGAGI. The length of the CDR3 is 15 residues.

The chain combines TRBV7-3 with TRBJ2-1, with unresolved D. Trimming shortened V by 2 bases and J by 2 bases, and 10 bases separated the two germline ends. From germline, CDR1 is SGHTA and CDR2 FQGTGA. The CDR3 extends over 15 amino acids. CDR3 in DNA: TGTGCCAGCAGCTTAGGTCCCAGCACCTACAATGAGCAGTTCTTC. It encodes CASSLGPSTYNEQFF. Full variable domain (missing parts from reference TRBV7-3 and TRBJ2-1): GAGVSQTPSNKVTEKGKYVELRCDPISGHTALYWYRQSLGQGPEFLIYFQGTGAADDSGLPNDRFFAVRPEGSVSTLKIQRTERGDSAVYLCASSLGPSTYNEQFFGPGTRLTVL.

This chain uses TRBV5-4 with TRBJ2-7; D gene uncertain. CDR1 and CDR2 (germline): SGHNT, YYREEE (reference sequence). The CDR3 totals 13 residues. V was clipped by 0 bases and J by 3 bases, with 7 bases between them. This CDR3 reads CASSLEAGYEQYF. In nucleotides, the CDR3 is TGTGCCAGCAGCTTGGAGGCAGGCTACGAGCAGTACTTC.

The chain links TRBV29-1 to TRBJ2-5; D not certain. V was shortened by 4 bases and J by 5 bases, with 14 bases between the two germline ends. CDR1 is SQVTM, CDR2 ANQGSEA, per germline. The CDR3 has 13 amino acids. For the CDR3, the DNA is TGCAGCGTTGTCTTGGGTGTATTGGAGACCCAGTACTTC. Its protein is CSVVLGVLETQYF.

The CDR3 protein is CASSPRLAPYQETQYF. For the CDR3, the DNA is TGCGCCAGCAGCCCCCGACTAGCGCCTTACCAAGAGACCCAGTACTTC. The chain is built from TRBV4-1 and TRBJ2-5; 8 nucleotides line up with TRBD2. V gave up 4 bases and J gave up 0 bases; unmatched junction bases: 7. The CDR3 contains 16 residues. Looked up from germline, CDR1 is MGHRA and CDR2 is YSYEKL.